Following are 7 T cell receptor beta chains from one sample sequenced in a study of PD-1 blockade in classical Hodgkin lymphoma. Documented time point: cycle 4 day 1 (C4D1), after less than 7 weeks of nivolumab. Exposure to brentuximab vedotin varied, and each patient had relapsed following autologous stem cell transplantation. Thawed PBMCs underwent magnetic negative selection to yield purified CD4+ T cells. The repertoire was sequenced with immunoSEQ multiplex PCR; TCRdb's copy has only in-frame clones and lacks some. The sample carries fewer than 35,000 clones, about 90% recorded once. Material: CD4+ T cells from blood, obtained before the fourth cycle of nivolumab. The receptors here all came from a human donor with classical Hodgkin lymphoma.

This chain links TRBV28 with TRBJ2-2; TRBD2 matches 13 bases. Per germline, CDR1 MDHEN and CDR2 SYDVKM. Germline trimming cut 0 bases from V and 6 bases from J; bases unmatched to any gene: 4. The CDR3 covers 17 residues. For the CDR3, the DNA is TGTGCCAGCAGTTTATGGCAACTAGCGGGAGGGCCCGGGGAGCTGTTTTTT. Translation gives CASSLWQLAGGPGELFF.

This rearrangement joins TRBV19 to TRBJ2-7, with D possibly matching TRBD1 (6 bases). This CDR3 has 15 residues. V was shortened by 4 bases and J by 4 bases, with 17 bases between the two germline ends. Germline-derived CDR1 and CDR2 are LNHDA and SQIVND (reference sequence). CDR3 residues: CASSTPGTSVYEQYF. In DNA, the CDR3 is TGTGCCAGTAGTACGCCCGGGACATCTGTTTACGAGCAGTACTTC.

V and J are TRBV2 and TRBJ1-5; D is unclear. This CDR3 has 13 residues. Trimming shortened V by 4 bases and J by 2 bases, and 6 bases separated the two germline ends. Germline CDR1 and CDR2: SNHLY and FYNNEI. The CDR3 bases are TGTGCCAGCAGTGTGGGCGGCAATCAGCCCCAGCATTTT. This translates into CASSVGGNQPQHF.

The rearrangement joins TRBV7-2 to TRBJ2-7; 7 bases match TRBD1. The CDR3 consists of 15 residues. CDR1 SGHTA and CDR2 FQGNSA come from the germline V gene. J lost 4 bases, V lost 1 base, and 7 bases had no gene match. CDR3 bases: TGTGCCAGCAGCTTAGAAGGGACAGACCGTTACGAGCAGTACTTC. This gives the protein CASSLEGTDRYEQYF.

This chain links TRBV28 with TRBJ1-5; D possibly corresponds to TRBD1 (5 bases). Germline loops: CDR1 MDHEN, CDR2 SYDVKM. CDR3 length equals 15 residues. The V end lost 5 bases, the J end lost 5 bases, and 16 bases lay between the germline ends. Here the CDR3 DNA reads TGTGCCAGCAGTCGGGACCTCAAGCCTTATCAGCCCCAGCATTTT. As protein: CASSRDLKPYQPQHF.

The chain carries TRBV29-1 and TRBJ2-1; D is undetermined. This CDR3 region has 13 residues. Trimming cost V 3 bases and J 0 bases, with 6 bases left between them. The germline gives CDR1 SQVTM, CDR2 ANQGSEA. CDR3: CSVDSSSYNEQFF. The DNA of the CDR3 is TGCAGCGTTGATTCTAGCTCCTACAATGAGCAGTTCTTC.

The rearrangement links TRBV7-2 to TRBJ1-2, with 7 bases identical to TRBD1. CDR3 length: 13 amino acids. Germline-derived CDR1 and CDR2 are SGHTA and FQGNSA. The trim removed 6 bases at V and 8 bases at J, leaving 9 bases unmatched. For the CDR3, the DNA is TGTGCCAGCAGAGAACAGGGGAAGCCCGGCTACACCTTC. Its translation: CASREQGKPGYTF. Drawing the rest from reference TRBV7-2 and TRBJ1-2, the complete variable domain is GAGVSQSPSNKVTEKGKDVELRCDPISGHTALYWYRQSLGQGLEFLIYFQGNSAPDKSGLPSDRFSAERTGGSVSTLTIQRTQQEDSAVYLCASREQGKPGYTFGSGTRLTVV.